The T cell receptor (beta chain) under discussion was sequenced for a study of T cells in Graves' hyperthyroidism and ophthalmopathy. Regarding the study as a whole: Ophthalmopathy stood apart from stable hyperthyroidism in a 13 V-J model. The model made its ophthalmopathy prediction, and onset followed a median 6.5 months later.

The CDR3 is 15 amino acids. V trimming: 5 bases; J trimming: 6 bases; junction bases outside the gene matches: 9. Germline CDR1 is MDHEN and CDR2 is SYDVKM. Ten or more counts support this clonotype. What it recognizes is unknown. Patients were aged 18 to 65, had disease duration under 2 months, and had newly diagnosed hyperthyroidism. The diagnostic basis comprised clinical symptoms, serum thyroxine and TRAb, thyroid ultrasound and orbital computed tomography. There were TCR beta CDR3 regions amplified from RNA transcripts. With the HTBI primer set, the TCR CDR3 went through a first round of RT-PCR. TCRdb passed the multiplex PCR reads through MiXCR, listing each CDR3 protein once. Seen here are more than 150,000 distinct CDR3 sequences, approximately 15% observed once, and the top ten hold 25% to 35%.

The chain is built from TRBV28 and TRBJ2-3; TRBD1 aligns across 9 bases. The clonotype comes from a woman between 50 and 59 years old with Graves' hyperthyroidism. Sequenced input: blood. CDR3 nucleotides: TGTGCCAGCAGTCCCACGGGACAGGGATTCGATACGCAGTATTTT. Encoded protein: CASSPTGQGFDTQYF.